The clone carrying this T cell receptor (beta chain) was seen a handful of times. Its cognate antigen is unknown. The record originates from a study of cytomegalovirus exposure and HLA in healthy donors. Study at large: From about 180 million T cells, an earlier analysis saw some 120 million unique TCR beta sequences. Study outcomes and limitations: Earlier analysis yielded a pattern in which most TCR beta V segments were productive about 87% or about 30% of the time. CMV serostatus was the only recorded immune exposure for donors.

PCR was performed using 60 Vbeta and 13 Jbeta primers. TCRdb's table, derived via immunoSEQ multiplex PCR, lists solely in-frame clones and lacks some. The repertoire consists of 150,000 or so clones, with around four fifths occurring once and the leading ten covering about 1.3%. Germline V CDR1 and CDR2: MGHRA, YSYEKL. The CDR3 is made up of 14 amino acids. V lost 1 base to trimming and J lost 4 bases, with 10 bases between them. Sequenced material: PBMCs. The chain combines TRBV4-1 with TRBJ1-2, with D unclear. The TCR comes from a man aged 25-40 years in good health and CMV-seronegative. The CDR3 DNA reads TGCGCCAGCAGCCAAGGGAGGGTAGGCTATGGCTACACCTTC. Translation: CASSQGRVGYGYTF.